This T cell receptor (beta chain) was sequenced during a study of PD-L1 blockade in urothelial cancer. Study summary: Timepoints chosen for blood analysis were 3 weeks (second dose) and 6 weeks after treatment start. T cell content in blood samples showed a median of around 140,000.

Time point indicated: peripheral blood 6 weeks after treatment start. Each patient presented with locally advanced or metastatic urothelial carcinoma. With regard to this clone: Its antigen is as yet unknown.

The study's findings and limits: Clonality of blood TCR below the median before treatment predicted better survival.

Data came from immunoSEQ multiplex PCR; TCRdb stores just in-frame clones and leaves some out. Of tens of thousands of clones listed, more than 80% were seen once; the top ten hold 7.3%. This sequence originates from a man between 65 and 85 years old with urothelial cancer. The source was PBMCs, collected around atezolizumab (anti-PD-L1) treatment.

The CDR3 sequence: CSVEGGGVNTEAFF. In DNA, the CDR3 is TGCAGCGTTGAAGGCGGAGGGGTGAACACTGAAGCTTTCTTT. The chain is built from TRBV29-1 and TRBJ1-1; D might be TRBD1 (5 bases). Germline values: CDR1 SQVTM, CDR2 ANQGSEA. The CDR3 consists of 14 residues. Trimming cost V 1 base and J 0 bases, with 9 bases left between them.